This record concerns one TCR beta chain sequence. Its specificity is unknown. From germline, CDR1 is SGHNT and CDR2 YENEEA. The V gene lost 5 bases and the J gene lost 1 base, with 16 bases spanning the gap. CDR3 length: 16 residues. This table comes from immunoSEQ multiplex PCR, and its TCRdb copy is limited to in-frame clones, with some not included. The sample shows about 48,000 clones, nearly 85% of them seen only once. The data belong to a study of OX40 agonist ivuxolimab in advanced cancers. Turning to the study itself: Partial responses were achieved by three patients, one with hepatocellular carcinoma and two with cutaneous melanoma. Study-level findings and limits: Certain nonresponders likewise exhibited a low normalized T-cell clonal expansion. Expanded clones were, on average, more numerous among CD8+ T cells than CD4+.

The TCR was taken from an adult with an advanced solid tumor such as melanoma, head and neck, liver or kidney cancer. This specimen consisted of CD4+ or CD8+ T cells sorted from blood, obtained in a trial of the OX40 agonist ivuxolimab. The chain has TRBV11-3 and TRBJ2-3; the D gene could be TRBD1 or TRBD2 (5 bases each). The chain's CDR3 is CASSPGTPAGTDTQYF. CDR3 in DNA: TGTGCCAGCAGCCCCGGGACGCCGGCAGGCACAGATACGCAGTATTTT.